These 32 T cell receptor beta chains share one sample of origin, sequenced in a study of monozygotic twins with inflammatory bowel disease (dated by TCRdb to between 2019 and 2020). Preparation of the library involved 5' RACE. TCRdb names Illumina HiSeq 2500 as the instrument used. TCRdb reprocessed the reads into one record per CDR3 protein sequence, lacking DNA. The sample table includes some 450,000 distinct CDR3 sequences. The ten largest clonotypes hold 2.4% of the sample. Sequencing input: blood. Source of these receptors: a human donor with ulcerative colitis or Crohn's disease, or a healthy co-twin of an affected twin (not recorded which).

The genes are TRBV24-1 and TRBJ2-3; TCRdb outputs TRBD2, but without DNA this stays unchecked. The CDR3 length is 16 residues. CDR1 is KGHDR, CDR2 SFDVKD, per germline. The chain's CDR3 is CATSDPGVAGTDTQYF.

V and J are TRBV7-8 and TRBJ2-5; the TRBD2 assignment by TCRdb is unverifiable without DNA. The CDR3 extends over 13 amino acids. Looked up from germline, CDR1 is SGHVS and CDR2 is FQNEAQ. The CDR3 spells CASSTRGQETQYF.

The rearrangement joins TRBV2 to TRBJ2-5. Germline V CDR1 and CDR2: SNHLY, FYNNEI. CDR3 length equals 16 residues. CDR3 in amino acids: CASSDLLEAVQETQYF.

The chain is built from TRBV30 and TRBJ1-5; absent DNA, TCRdb's TRBD1 call cannot be checked. Per germline, CDR1 GTSNPN and CDR2 SVGIG (reference sequence). CDR3 size: 15 residues. The CDR3 reads CAWSVKGSSNQPQHF.

This chain uses TRBV5-4 with TRBJ2-7. Germline CDR1 reads SGHNT; CDR2 reads YYREEE (reference sequence). The CDR3 consists of 15 residues. The CDR3 sequence is CASSLETGVAYEQYF.

The chain carries TRBV7-2 and TRBJ2-2; TCRdb's D gene call, TRBD2, goes unchecked for lack of DNA. CDR1 SGHTA and CDR2 FQGNSA come from the germline V gene. This CDR3 is built from 15 residues. The chain's CDR3 is CASSLAGGPTGELFF.

Here the CDR3 reads CASSLEDRGPPRGGYTF. The chain recombines TRBV7-9 with TRBJ1-2; no DNA is available, so the TRBD1 call from TCRdb remains unchecked. Germline CDR1 SEHNR, CDR2 FQNEAQ (reference sequence). The CDR3 has 17 residues.

The chain joins TRBV5-1 to TRBJ2-2; TCRdb's assignment of TRBD1 cannot be checked, as there is no DNA. The CDR3 is 15 residues long. CDR1 and CDR2 (germline): SGHRS, YFSETQ. The CDR3 loop reads CASSLRDSNTGELFF.

The chain's CDR3 is CASEPMAGGEQYF. The chain uses TRBV19 and TRBJ2-7; the D gene TCRdb calls, TRBD2, cannot be checked with no DNA. CDR3 length equals 13 residues. Germline V gene sequence: CDR1 LNHDA, CDR2 SQIVND (reference sequence).

The chain combines TRBV11-2 with TRBJ1-2. In germline, CDR1 is SGHAT, CDR2 FQNNGV. This CDR3 contains 13 residues. CDR3 in amino acids: CASSLDLVSGYTF.

This rearrangement joins TRBV29-1 to TRBJ1-1. The germline V gene has CDR1 SQVTM and CDR2 ANQGSEA. The CDR3 totals 12 residues. This chain's CDR3 is CSVGNSNTEAFF.

This sequence joins TRBV27 and TRBJ2-3; TCRdb designates TRBD2, a call that cannot be tested without DNA. The germline gives CDR1 MNHEY, CDR2 SMNVEV (reference sequence). The CDR3 has 16 amino acids. This chain's CDR3 is CASNLRGGLSTDTQYF.

This sequence joins TRBV5-1 and TRBJ2-1; TCRdb picks TRBD2, but there is no DNA to check that call. CDR3 size: 14 residues. Germline CDR1 is SGHRS and CDR2 is YFSETQ. CDR3: CASSWEEPGGEQFF.

V gene TRBV5-1 combines with J gene TRBJ2-2; no DNA is available, so the TRBD1 call from TCRdb remains unchecked. This CDR3 is 17 amino acids long. CDR1 SGHRS and CDR2 YFSETQ come from the germline V gene. CDR3: CASSWAAGRGDTGELFF.

The genes are TRBV6-2 or TRBV6-3 and TRBJ2-7; TCRdb returns TRBD2, unconfirmable since there is no DNA. Germline V lookup: CDR1 MNHEY, CDR2 SVGEGT. The CDR3 loop spans 14 amino acids. The CDR3: CASRLAEISYEQYF.

V usage is TRBV10-3 and J usage is TRBJ1-5; without DNA, the TCRdb call of TRBD1 cannot be checked. CDR1 and CDR2 (germline): ENHRY, SYGVKD. CDR3 size: 17 residues. The CDR3 region is CAISEWEGASGNQPQHF.

The V gene is TRBV6-2 or TRBV6-3, the J gene TRBJ2-3; TCRdb designates TRBD1, a call that cannot be tested without DNA. Germline CDR1 and CDR2: MNHEY and SVGEGT. This CDR3 comprises 15 residues. The CDR3 sequence: CASRPGDPQGDTQYF.

The gene calls are TRBV14 and TRBJ2-2; TCRdb lists TRBD1, though no DNA is available to test this call. Germline V gene lookup returns CDR1 SGHDN and CDR2 FVKESK. This CDR3 has 15 residues. CDR3: CASSVRQGNTGELFF.

The rearrangement joins TRBV5-5 to TRBJ2-1; TCRdb calls TRBD2, which cannot be checked without DNA. Germline CDR1 SGHKS, CDR2 YYEKEE (reference sequence). The CDR3 contains 15 residues. CDR3 protein: CASSLVVAGGDEQFF.

The chain employs TRBV3-1 and TRBJ2-2; lacking DNA, the TRBD2 call made by TCRdb goes unchecked. The CDR3 sequence is 21 residues long. Germline CDR1 is LGHDT and CDR2 is YNNKEL (reference sequence). The chain's CDR3 is CASSQDRWTNPEATYTGELFF.

The V and J genes are TRBV5-6 and TRBJ1-1; TCRdb proposes TRBD1, but this gene call is untestable without DNA. This CDR3 region has 17 residues. Germline CDR1 SGHDT, CDR2 YYEEEE. The CDR3 protein is CASSRLAGTGGGSEAFF.

The chain recombines TRBV4-2 with TRBJ1-1; TCRdb indicates TRBD1, and absent DNA this call remains unverified. Germline CDR1 and CDR2: LGHNA and YNFKEQ. The CDR3 runs 14 residues. CDR3 amino acids: CASSQGDRETEAFF.

V and J are TRBV7-2 and TRBJ2-7. The CDR3 extends over 14 amino acids. Germline CDR1 SGHTA, CDR2 FQGNSA. CDR3: CASSFVGHPYEQYF.

The chain has TRBV28 and TRBJ2-7; the D call from TCRdb, TRBD1, cannot be confirmed without DNA. CDR1 and CDR2 from the germline V gene are MDHEN and SYDVKM. The CDR3 has 13 amino acids. The CDR3 reads CASTLTGSYEQYF.

The rearrangement joins TRBV7-2 to TRBJ2-2; the D call from TCRdb, TRBD1, cannot be confirmed without DNA. CDR1 is SGHTA and CDR2 is FQGNSA in the germline V gene. The CDR3 is made up of 16 amino acids. The CDR3 loop reads CASSLGQGTNTGELFF.

The J gene is TRBJ2-6, the V gene TRBV28. The CDR3 totals 14 residues. Germline assignment: CDR1 MDHEN and CDR2 SYDVKM. CDR3 region: CASSIHSGANVLTF. The full variable domain, with the rest looked up from reference TRBV28 and TRBJ2-6, is DVKVTQSSRYLVKRTGEKVFLECVQDMDHENMFWYRQDPGLGLRLIYFSYDVKMKEKGDIPEGYSVSREKKERFSLILESASTNQTSMYLCASSIHSGANVLTFGAGSRLTVL.

CDR3 sequence reads: CSAASGSTNEKLFF. The V gene is TRBV29-1, the J gene TRBJ1-4. Germline V lookup: CDR1 SQVTM, CDR2 ANQGSEA. The CDR3 contains 14 residues.

The chain uses TRBV5-1 and TRBJ2-1; no DNA is available, so the TRBD1 call from TCRdb remains unchecked. The CDR3 has 19 residues. Germline V gene sequence: CDR1 SGHRS, CDR2 YFSETQ. CDR3 sequence reads: CASSLAKSTGTTVLNEQFF.

V and J are TRBV5-6 and TRBJ2-5. The V gene's germline CDR1 is SGHDT and CDR2 YYEEEE. This CDR3 region has 14 residues. The CDR3 sequence: CASSLINDQETQYF.

The genes are TRBV5-1 and TRBJ1-1; the TCRdb call, TRBD1, lacks DNA for checking. The germline CDR1 and CDR2 sequences are SGHRS and YFSETQ. CDR3 length: 14 residues. The CDR3: CASSQTGVNTEAFF. Filled out from reference TRBV5-1 and TRBJ1-1, the complete variable domain reads KAGVTQTPRYLIKTRGQQVTLSCSPISGHRSVSWYQQTPGQGLQFLFEYFSETQRNKGNFPGRFSGRQFSNSRSEMNVSTLELGDSALYLCASSQTGVNTEAFFGQGTRLTVV.

The rearrangement uses TRBV18 and TRBJ1-2; the TRBD1 assignment by TCRdb is unverifiable without DNA. The CDR3 length is 14 residues. Germline CDR1 and CDR2: KGHSH and LQKENI. The CDR3 sequence is CASSPGQGEYGYTF. The full variable domain, its missing parts supplied by reference TRBV18 and TRBJ1-2, is NAGVMQNPRHLVRRRGQEARLRCSPMKGHSHVYWYRQLPEEGLKFMVYLQKENIIDESGMPKERFSAEFPKEGPSILRIQQVVRGDSAAYFCASSPGQGEYGYTFGSGTRLTVV.

The chain has TRBV12-3 or TRBV12-4 and TRBJ2-2; TCRdb lists TRBD2, though no DNA is available to test this call. This CDR3 contains 15 residues. This CDR3 is CASSLLALNTGELFF.